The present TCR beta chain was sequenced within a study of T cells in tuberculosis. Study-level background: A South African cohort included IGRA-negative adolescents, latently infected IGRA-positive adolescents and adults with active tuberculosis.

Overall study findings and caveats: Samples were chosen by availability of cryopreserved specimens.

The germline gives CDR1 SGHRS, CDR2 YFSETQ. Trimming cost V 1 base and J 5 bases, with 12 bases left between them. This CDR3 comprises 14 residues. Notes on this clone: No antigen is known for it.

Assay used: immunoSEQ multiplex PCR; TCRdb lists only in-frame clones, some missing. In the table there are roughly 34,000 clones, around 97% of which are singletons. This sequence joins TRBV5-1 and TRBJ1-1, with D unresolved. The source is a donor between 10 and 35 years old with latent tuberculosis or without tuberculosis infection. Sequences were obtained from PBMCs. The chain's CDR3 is CASSLTGVGTEAFF. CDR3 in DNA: TGCGCCAGCAGCTTGACGGGAGTCGGGACTGAAGCTTTCTTT.